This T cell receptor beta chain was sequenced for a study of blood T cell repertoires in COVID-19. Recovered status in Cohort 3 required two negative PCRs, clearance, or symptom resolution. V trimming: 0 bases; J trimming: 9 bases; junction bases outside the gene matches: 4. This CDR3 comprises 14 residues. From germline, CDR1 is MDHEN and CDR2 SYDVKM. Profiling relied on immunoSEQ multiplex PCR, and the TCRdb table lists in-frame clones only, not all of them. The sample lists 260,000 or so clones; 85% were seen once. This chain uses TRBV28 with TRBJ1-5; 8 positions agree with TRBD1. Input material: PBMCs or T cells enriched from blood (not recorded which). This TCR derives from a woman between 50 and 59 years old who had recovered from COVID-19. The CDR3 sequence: CASSLWQGASPQHF. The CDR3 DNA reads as TGTGCCAGCAGTTTATGGCAGGGGGCATCGCCCCAGCATTTT.